The clone carrying this TCR beta chain was recorded many times. No antigen is known for it. CDR3 length: 15 amino acids. CDR1 is SEHNR and CDR2 is FQNEAQ in the germline V gene (reference sequence). V lost 5 bases to trimming and J lost 1 base, with 14 bases between them. The record originates from a study of CD8 T cells in ankylosing spondylitis. The study, taken as a whole, reports: Fewer than ten highly homologous variants made up a TCR beta motif that seemed to typify ankylosing spondylitis blood. Reportedly, disease-linked clones are significantly enriched in ankylosing spondylitis patients' matched synovial fluid.

TCRdb reanalysed the 5' RACE reads using MiXCR and keeps one entry per CDR3 protein. Of under 400,000 distinct CDR3 sequences in the sample, approximately 10% were seen once. The sample consisted of blood, either unsorted or a sorted T cell fraction (not recorded which). The J gene is TRBJ2-5, the V gene TRBV7-9, with D perhaps TRBD1 or TRBD2 (5 bases each). This clonotype originated in a female donor with ankylosing spondylitis or in good health (not recorded which). CDR3: CASSIHRDVQETQYF. DNA for the CDR3: TGTGCCAGCAGCATACACCGGGACGTCCAAGAGACCCAGTACTTC.